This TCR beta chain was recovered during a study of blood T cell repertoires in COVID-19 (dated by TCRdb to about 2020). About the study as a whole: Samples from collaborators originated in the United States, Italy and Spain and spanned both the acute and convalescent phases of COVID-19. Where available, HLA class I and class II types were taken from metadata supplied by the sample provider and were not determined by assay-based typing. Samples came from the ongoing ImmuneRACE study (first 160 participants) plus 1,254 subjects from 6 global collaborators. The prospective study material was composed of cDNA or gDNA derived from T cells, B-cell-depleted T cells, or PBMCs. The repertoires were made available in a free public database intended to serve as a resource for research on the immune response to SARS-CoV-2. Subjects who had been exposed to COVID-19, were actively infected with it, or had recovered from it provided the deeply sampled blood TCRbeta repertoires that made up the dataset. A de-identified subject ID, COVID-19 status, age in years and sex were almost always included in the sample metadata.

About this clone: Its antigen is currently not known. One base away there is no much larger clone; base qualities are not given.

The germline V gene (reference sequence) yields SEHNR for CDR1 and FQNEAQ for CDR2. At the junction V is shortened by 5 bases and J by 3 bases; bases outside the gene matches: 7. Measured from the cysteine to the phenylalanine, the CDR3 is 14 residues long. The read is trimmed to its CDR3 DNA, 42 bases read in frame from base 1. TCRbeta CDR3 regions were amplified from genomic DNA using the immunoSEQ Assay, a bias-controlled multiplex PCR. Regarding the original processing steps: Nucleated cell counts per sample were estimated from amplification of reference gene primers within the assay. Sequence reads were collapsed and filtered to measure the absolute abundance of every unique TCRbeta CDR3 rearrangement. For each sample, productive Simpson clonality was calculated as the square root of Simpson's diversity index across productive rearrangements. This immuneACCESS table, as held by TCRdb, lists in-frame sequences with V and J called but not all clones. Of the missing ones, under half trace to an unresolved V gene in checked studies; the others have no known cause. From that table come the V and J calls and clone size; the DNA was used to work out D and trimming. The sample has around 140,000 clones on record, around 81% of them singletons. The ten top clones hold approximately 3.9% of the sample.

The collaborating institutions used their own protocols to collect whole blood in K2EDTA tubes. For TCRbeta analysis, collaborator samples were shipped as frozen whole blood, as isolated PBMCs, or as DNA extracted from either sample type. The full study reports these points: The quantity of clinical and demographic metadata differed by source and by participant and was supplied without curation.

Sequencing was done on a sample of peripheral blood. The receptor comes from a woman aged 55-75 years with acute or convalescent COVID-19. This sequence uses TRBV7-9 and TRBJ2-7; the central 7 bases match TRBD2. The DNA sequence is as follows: TGTGCCAGCAGCCTAACCCGGGGGGTCTACGAGCAGTACTTC. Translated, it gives CASSLTRGVYEQYF.